This T cell receptor (beta chain) was profiled in a study of tumor and adjacent non-tumor tissue in lung cancer. Study-level information: The cohort had about a dozen adenocarcinoma, 2 squamous cell and 1 small cell patients.

The CDR3 extends over 12 amino acids. Germline V gives CDR1 SGHVS, CDR2 FQNEAQ. RNA was extracted from bulk tissue without any cell sorting. Newly diagnosed lung cancer patients had thoracic surgery in China, August–late 2014, without prior chemotherapy. The study's findings and limits: Higher tumor TCR diversity was associated with shorter survival. TCR diversity was significantly greater in tumor than normal lung tissue.

On this clonotype itself: Its antigen is unidentified. At one of its ends the junction is not consistent with the germline gene, which may arise from a read error.

TCRbeta libraries were built with three rounds of nested PCR, modified from ARM-PCR. MiXCR, run by TCRdb on the multiplex PCR reads, gives a single entry per CDR3 protein. This repertoire shows just over 200,000 distinct CDR3 sequences, 71% found once; its top ten account for under 30%. The sequence came from a man aged 60-69 years with non-small cell lung cancer. Material: lung tumor tissue. J is TRBJ2-7 and V is TRBV7-8; D is undetermined. CDR3: CAGSRRVYEQYF. The CDR3 nucleotides read TGTGCCGGCAGCCGTCGTGTATACGAGCAGTACTTC.